The present T cell receptor (beta chain) was sequenced within a study of cytomegalovirus exposure and HLA in healthy donors. Comments on this clone: At one end the junction does not follow the germline gene, possibly because of a read error.

Amplification used 60 Vbeta primers and 13 Jbeta primers. The protocol was immunoSEQ multiplex PCR, while the TCRdb copy is restricted to in-frame clones and leaves out a portion. The profile shows 150,000 to 200,000 clones, 75% to 85% of them singletons. The CDR3 totals 8 residues. Germline V gives CDR1 DFQATT, CDR2 SNEGSKA (reference sequence). The chain links TRBV20-1 to TRBJ1-2; a possible D gene is TRBD1 (5 bases). This receptor was identified in a girl aged 2-10 years in good health and CMV-seropositive. The specimen was PBMCs. DNA for the CDR3: TGCAGTGCTAGGGGGCCTTCATTC. Translation gives CSARGPSF.